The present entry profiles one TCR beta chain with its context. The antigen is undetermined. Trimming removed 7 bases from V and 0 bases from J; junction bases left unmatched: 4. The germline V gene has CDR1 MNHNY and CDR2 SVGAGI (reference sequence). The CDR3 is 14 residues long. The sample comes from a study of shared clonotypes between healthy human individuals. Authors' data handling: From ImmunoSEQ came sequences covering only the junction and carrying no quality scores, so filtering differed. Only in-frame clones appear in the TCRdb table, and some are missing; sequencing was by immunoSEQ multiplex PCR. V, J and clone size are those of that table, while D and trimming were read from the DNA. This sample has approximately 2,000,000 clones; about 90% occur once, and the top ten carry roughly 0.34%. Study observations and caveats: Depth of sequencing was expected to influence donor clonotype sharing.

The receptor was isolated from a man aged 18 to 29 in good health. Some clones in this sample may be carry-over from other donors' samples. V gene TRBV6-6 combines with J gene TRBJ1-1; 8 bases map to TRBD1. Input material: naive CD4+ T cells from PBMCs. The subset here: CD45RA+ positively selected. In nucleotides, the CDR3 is TGTGCCAGCATGGAGACAGGGGTGAACACTGAAGCTTTCTTT. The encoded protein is CASMETGVNTEAFF.